Sequencing of this TCR beta chain was carried out in a study of T cells after yellow fever vaccination. Study-wide results and caveats: A secondary response was less intense yet reached its peak sooner, at day 5 versus 15. Primary-vaccination clones mostly resurfaced post-booster (around 96% CD4, 85% to 90% CD8). The CD4 compartment and the CD8 compartment contained a small share of clonotypes in common.

On this clonotype: The antigen remains undetermined.

The study made its TCR cDNA through 5'RACE template switching. That step introduced a universal primer site along with UMIs. TCRdb re-derived calls from the 5' RACE reads in MiXCR, one entry per CDR3 protein. This sample has about 320,000 distinct CDR3 sequences, with approximately 4% found just once. CDR1 is DFQATT, CDR2 SNEGSKA, per germline (reference sequence). V lost 3 bases, J lost 2 bases, and 15 bases stayed unmatched. CDR3 size: 17 residues. The chain joins TRBV20-1 to TRBJ1-2; 7 bases line up with TRBD1. The sequence derives from a man aged 18 to 29 who received the YFV17D yellow fever vaccine. The sequences come from PBMCs, collected 15 days after the yellow fever booster vaccination. In nucleotides, the CDR3 is TGCAGTGCTAGCATCTTATCCTGGACAGGCTCCAACTATGGCTACACCTTC. Its translation: CSASILSWTGSNYGYTF.